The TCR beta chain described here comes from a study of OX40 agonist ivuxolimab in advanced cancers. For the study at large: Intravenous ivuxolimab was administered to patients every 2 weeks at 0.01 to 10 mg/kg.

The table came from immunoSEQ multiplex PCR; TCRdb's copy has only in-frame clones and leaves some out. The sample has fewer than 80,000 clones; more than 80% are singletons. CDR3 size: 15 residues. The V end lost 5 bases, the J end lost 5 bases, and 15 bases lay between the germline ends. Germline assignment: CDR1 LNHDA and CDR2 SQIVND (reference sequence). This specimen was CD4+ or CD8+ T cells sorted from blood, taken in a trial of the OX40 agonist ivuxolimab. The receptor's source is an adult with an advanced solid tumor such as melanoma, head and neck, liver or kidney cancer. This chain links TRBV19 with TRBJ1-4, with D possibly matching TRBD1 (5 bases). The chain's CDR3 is CASSEPGRLNEKLFF. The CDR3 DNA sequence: TGTGCCAGTAGTGAACCGGGACGGCTAAATGAAAAACTGTTTTTT.